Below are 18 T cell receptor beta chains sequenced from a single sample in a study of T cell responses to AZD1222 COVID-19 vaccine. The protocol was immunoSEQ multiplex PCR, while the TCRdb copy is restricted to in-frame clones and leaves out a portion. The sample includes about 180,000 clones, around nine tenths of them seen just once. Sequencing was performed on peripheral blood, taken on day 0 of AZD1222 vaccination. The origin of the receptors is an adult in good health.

CDR3 protein: CASSMGRQGASPLHF. DNA of the CDR3: TGTGCCAGTAGTATGGGGAGACAGGGGGCATCACCCCTCCACTTT. The chain combines TRBV19 with TRBJ1-6; 10 positions agree with TRBD1. J gave up 10 bases and V 3 bases, and 6 bases lay outside the gene matches. Germline V gene sequence: CDR1 LNHDA, CDR2 SQIVND (reference sequence). The CDR3 is made up of 15 amino acids.

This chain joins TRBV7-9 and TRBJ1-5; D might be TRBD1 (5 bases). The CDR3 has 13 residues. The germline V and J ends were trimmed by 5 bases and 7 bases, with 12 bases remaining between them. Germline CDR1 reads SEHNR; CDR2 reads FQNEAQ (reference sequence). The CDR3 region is CASSGGGNQPQHF. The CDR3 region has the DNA TGTGCCAGCAGCGGCGGGGGGAACCAGCCCCAGCATTTT.

CDR3 nucleotide sequence: TGTGCCTGGAGTCCTCATCCCAATCAGCCCCAGCATTTT. Amino acids: CAWSPHPNQPQHF. The chain uses TRBV30 and TRBJ1-5; D is unclear. CDR1 and CDR2 from the germline V gene are GTSNPN and SVGIG (reference sequence). V was cut by 2 bases and J by 3 bases, with 8 bases left in between. The CDR3 covers 13 residues.

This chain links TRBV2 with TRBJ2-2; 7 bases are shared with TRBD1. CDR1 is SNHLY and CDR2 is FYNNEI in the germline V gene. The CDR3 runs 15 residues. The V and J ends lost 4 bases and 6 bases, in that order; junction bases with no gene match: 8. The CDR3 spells CASSGRDRGSGELFF. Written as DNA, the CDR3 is TGTGCCAGCAGTGGCCGGGACAGAGGGTCCGGGGAGCTGTTTTTT. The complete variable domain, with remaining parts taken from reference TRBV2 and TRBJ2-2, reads EPEVTQTPSHQVTQMGQEVILRCVPISNHLYFYWYRQILGQKVEFLVSFYNNEISEKSEIFDDQFSVERPDGSNFTLKIRSTKLEDSAMYFCASSGRDRGSGELFFGEGSRLTVL.

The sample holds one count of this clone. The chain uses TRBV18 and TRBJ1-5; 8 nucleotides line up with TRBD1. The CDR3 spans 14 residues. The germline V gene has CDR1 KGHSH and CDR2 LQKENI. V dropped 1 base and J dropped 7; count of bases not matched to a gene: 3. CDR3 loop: CASSPRQGRQPQHF. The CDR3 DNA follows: TGTGCCAGCTCACCACGACAGGGGCGACAGCCCCAGCATTTT. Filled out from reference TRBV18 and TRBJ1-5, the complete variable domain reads NAGVMQNPRHLVRRRGQEARLRCSPMKGHSHVYWYRQLPEEGLKFMVYLQKENIIDESGMPKERFSAEFPKEGPSILRIQQVVRGDSAAYFCASSPRQGRQPQHFGDGTRLSIL.

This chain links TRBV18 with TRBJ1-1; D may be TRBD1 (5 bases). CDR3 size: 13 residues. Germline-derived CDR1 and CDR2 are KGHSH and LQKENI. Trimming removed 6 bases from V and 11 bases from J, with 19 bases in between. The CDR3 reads CASSPGDGTAAFF. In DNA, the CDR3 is TGTGCCAGCTCCCCTGGGGACGGTACGGCGGCTTTCTTT.

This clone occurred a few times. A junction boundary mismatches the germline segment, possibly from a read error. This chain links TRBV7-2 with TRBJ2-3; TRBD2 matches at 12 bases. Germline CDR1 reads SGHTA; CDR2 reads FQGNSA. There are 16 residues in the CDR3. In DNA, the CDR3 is TGTGCCAGCAGCGTACTAGCGGGGGGAAGCAAAGATACGCAGTATTTT. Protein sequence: CASSVLAGGSKDTQYF.

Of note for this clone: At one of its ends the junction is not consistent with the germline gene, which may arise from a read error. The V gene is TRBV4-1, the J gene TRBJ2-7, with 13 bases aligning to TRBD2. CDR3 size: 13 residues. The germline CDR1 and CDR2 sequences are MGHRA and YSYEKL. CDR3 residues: CASSQDPGTSGVF. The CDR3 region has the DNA TGCGCCAGCAGCCAAGATCCCGGGACTAGCGGGGTCTTC.

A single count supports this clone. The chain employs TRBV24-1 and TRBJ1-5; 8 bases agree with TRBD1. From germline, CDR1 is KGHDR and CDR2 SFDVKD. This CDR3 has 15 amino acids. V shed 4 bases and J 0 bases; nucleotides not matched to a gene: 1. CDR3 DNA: TGTGCCACCAGTGACGGACAGGGTAGCAATCAGCCCCAGCATTTT. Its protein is CATSDGQGSNQPQHF.

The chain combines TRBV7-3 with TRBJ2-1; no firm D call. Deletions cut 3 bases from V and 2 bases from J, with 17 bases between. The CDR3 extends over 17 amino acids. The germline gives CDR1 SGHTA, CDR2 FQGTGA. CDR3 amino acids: CASSFIHGGSTYNEQFF. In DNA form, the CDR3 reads TGTGCCAGCAGCTTTATTCACGGCGGATCTACCTACAATGAGCAGTTCTTC.

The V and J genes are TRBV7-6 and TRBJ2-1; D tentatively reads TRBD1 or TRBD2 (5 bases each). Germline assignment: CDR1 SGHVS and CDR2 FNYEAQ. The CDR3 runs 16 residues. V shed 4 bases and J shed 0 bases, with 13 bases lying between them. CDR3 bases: TGTGCCAGCAGCTCCAGAGAGGGGAGCTCCTACAATGAGCAGTTCTTC. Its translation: CASSSREGSSYNEQFF.

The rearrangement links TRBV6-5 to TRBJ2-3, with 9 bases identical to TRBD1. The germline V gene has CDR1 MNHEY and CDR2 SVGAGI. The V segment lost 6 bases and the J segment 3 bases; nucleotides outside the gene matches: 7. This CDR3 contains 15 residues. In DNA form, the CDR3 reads TGTGCCAGCAGGCTACAGGGGGCGCCGACAGATACGCAGTATTTT. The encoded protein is CASRLQGAPTDTQYF.

This chain's CDR3 is CASSPRTSGGHTDTQYF. The CDR3 DNA is TGTGCCAGCTCTCCCAGGACTAGCGGGGGGCACACAGATACGCAGTATTTT. V is TRBV18 and J is TRBJ2-3; 14 nucleotides match TRBD2. Trimming took 6 bases from V and 2 from J; bases not matched to a gene: 7. The CDR3 loop spans 17 amino acids. Looked up from germline, CDR1 is KGHSH and CDR2 is LQKENI.

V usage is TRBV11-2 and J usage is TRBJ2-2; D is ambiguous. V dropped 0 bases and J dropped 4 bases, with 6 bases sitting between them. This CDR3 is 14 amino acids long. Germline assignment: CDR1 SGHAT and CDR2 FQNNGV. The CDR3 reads CASSLERTTGELFF. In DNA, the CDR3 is TGTGCCAGCAGCTTAGAGAGGACCACCGGGGAGCTGTTTTTT.

The CDR3 nucleotides are TGTGCCAGCAGCTTACGGGGACCAGAGACCCAGTACTTC. Its translation is CASSLRGPETQYF. V usage is TRBV5-4 and J usage is TRBJ2-5, with D tentatively TRBD1 or TRBD2 (5 bases each). Germline-derived CDR1 and CDR2 are SGHNT and YYREEE (reference sequence). The CDR3 loop spans 13 amino acids. Between the trimmed V and J ends, which lost 2 bases and 4 bases, there was a span of 9 bases.

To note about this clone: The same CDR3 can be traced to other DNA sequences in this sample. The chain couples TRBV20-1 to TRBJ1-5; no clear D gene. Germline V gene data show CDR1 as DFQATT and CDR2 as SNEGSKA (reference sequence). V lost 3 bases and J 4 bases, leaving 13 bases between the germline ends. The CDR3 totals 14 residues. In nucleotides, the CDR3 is TGCAGTGCTAGTCCTACGGACCCTAATCAGCCCCAGCATTTT. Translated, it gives CSASPTDPNQPQHF.

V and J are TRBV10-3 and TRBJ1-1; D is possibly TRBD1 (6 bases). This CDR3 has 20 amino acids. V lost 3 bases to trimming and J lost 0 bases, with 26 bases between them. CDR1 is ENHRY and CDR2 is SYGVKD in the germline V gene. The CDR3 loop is CAISDDRTVALRVMNTEAFF. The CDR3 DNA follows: TGTGCCATCAGTGACGATCGGACAGTGGCGTTGAGAGTCATGAACACTGAAGCTTTCTTT.

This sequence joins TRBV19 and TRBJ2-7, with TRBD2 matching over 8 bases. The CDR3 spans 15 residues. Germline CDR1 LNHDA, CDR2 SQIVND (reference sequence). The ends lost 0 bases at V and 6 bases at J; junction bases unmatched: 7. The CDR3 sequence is CASSIDPAGGFEQYF. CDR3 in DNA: TGTGCCAGTAGTATAGACCCGGCGGGGGGATTCGAGCAGTACTTC.